The source of this T cell receptor beta chain is a study of CD8+ T cells in alopecia areata. Turning to the study itself: Treated patients' severity was scored by percentage of affected scalp area. The study's findings and limits: Tofacitinib significantly decreased scalp clonality and expanded CD8+ clones among top 100.

As for treatment: oral pan-JAK inhibitor, 5-10 mg twice daily. In this sample, this clone turned up once. Its antigen is undetermined. V was clipped by 3 bases and J by 2 bases, with 12 bases between them. The germline gives CDR1 SGHTA, CDR2 FQGTGA. The CDR3 loop spans 15 amino acids. Reverse transcribed after extraction, RNA yielded cDNA as the sequencing template. Sequencing used immunoSEQ multiplex PCR; TCRdb keeps in-frame clones, though not all of them. The repertoire consists of 150,000 to 200,000 clones, with roughly 66% occurring once and the leading ten covering around 0.92%. The chain combines TRBV7-3 with TRBJ2-3, with D perhaps TRBD1 or TRBD2 (5 bases each). The clonotype was recovered from a human donor with alopecia areata. The sequencing here drew on CD4+ T cells sorted from blood, taken at week 24, from a patient treated with tofacitinib. The CDR3 DNA follows: TGTGCCAGCAGCTTTGCTGGGGACGTCACAGATACGCAGTATTTT. It encodes CASSFAGDVTDTQYF.